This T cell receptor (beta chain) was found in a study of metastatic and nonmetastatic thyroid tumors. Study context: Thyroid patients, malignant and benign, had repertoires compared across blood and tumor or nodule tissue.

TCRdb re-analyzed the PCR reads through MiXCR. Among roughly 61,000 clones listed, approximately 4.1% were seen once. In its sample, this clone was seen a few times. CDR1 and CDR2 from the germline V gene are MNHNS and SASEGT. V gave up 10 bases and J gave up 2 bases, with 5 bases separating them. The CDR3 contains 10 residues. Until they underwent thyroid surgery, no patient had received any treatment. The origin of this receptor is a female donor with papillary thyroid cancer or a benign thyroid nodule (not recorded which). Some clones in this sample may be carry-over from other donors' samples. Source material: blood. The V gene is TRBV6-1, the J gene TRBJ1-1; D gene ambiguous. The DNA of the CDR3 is TGTGCCACCACCAACACTGAAGCTTTCTTT. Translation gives CATTNTEAFF.